The clone carrying this T cell receptor (beta chain) was counted a few times. What it binds is not known. The CDR3 runs 15 residues. With 4 bases clipped from V and 5 bases from J, the junction kept 6 bases outside the gene matches. Germline V gene lookup returns CDR1 LNHNV and CDR2 YYDKDF (reference sequence). This entry belongs to a study of T cell repertoires in cytomegalovirus infection. Study-level background: From public TCR beta signatures came an indication of both CMV infection and matching HLA type.

TCRdb reprocessed the reads with MiXCR, giving one entry per CDR3 protein. The sample records 680,000 or so distinct CDR3 sequences, roughly 33% being singletons. Overall study findings and caveats: HLA-C-restricted CMV-specific TCR beta clonotypes were dominant in the ex vivo response.

The TCR sequence derives from a human donor in good health (CMV status not recorded). Some clones in this sample may be carry-over from other donors' samples. The J gene is TRBJ2-1, the V gene TRBV15; 9 bases are shared with TRBD2. The sequencing here drew on cultured PBMCs, taken from culture after CMV antigen stimulation. Written as DNA, the CDR3 is TGTGCCACCAGCATGGGAAGCGGGGGGAACAATGAGCAGTTCTTC. Translating gives CATSMGSGGNNEQFF.